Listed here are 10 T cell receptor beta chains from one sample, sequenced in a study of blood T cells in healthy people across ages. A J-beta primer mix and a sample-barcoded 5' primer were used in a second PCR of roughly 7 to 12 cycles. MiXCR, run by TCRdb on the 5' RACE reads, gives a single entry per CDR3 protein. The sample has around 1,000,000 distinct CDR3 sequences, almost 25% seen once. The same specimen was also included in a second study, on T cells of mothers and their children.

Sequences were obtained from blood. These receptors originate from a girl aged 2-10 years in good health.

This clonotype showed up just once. DNA of the CDR3: TGTGCCAGCAGTGGGACCCTGGGAGAAAAACTGTTTTTT. It encodes CASSGTLGEKLFF. V gene TRBV12-3 or TRBV12-4 combines with J gene TRBJ1-4; weak D call: TRBD1 (5 bases). Trimming stripped 5 bases from V and 8 bases from J, with 12 bases between. The CDR3 totals 13 residues.

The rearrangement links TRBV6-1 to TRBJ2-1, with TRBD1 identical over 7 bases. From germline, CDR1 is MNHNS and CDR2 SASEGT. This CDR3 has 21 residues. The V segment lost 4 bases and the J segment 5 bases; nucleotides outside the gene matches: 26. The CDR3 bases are TGTGCCAGCAGTGTCTCACATCAAAGACAGGGAAGGAAACTATCGGACAATGAGCAGTTCTTC. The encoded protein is CASSVSHQRQGRKLSDNEQFF.

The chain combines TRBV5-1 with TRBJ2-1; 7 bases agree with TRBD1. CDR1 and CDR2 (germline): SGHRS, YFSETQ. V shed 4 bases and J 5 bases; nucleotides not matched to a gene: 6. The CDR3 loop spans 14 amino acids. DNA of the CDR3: TGCGCCAGCAGCCAACAGGGGACAAACAATGAGCAGTTCTTC. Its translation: CASSQQGTNNEQFF.

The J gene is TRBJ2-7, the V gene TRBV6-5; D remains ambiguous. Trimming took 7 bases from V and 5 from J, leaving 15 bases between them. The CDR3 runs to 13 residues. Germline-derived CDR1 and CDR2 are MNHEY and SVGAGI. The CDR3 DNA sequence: TGTGCCAGCAATGACGGAAAGCGCCACGAGCAGTACTTC. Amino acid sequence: CASNDGKRHEQYF.

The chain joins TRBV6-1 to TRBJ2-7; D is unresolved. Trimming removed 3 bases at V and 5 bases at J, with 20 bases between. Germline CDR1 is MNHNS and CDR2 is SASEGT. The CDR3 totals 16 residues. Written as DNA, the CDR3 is TGTGCCAGCAGTGATATCTCAGGACCTAATCAGAACGAGCAGTACTTC. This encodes CASSDISGPNQNEQYF.

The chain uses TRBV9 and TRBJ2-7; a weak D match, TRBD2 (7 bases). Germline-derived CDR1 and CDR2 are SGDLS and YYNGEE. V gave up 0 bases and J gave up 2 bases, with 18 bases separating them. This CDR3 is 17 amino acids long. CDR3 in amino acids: CASSVGPQGRDTYEQYF. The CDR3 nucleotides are TGTGCCAGCAGCGTAGGCCCGCAGGGGAGGGACACCTACGAGCAGTACTTC.

The CDR3 loop is CASSESQGMYGYTF. CDR3 nucleotide sequence: TGTGCCAGCAGCGAAAGTCAGGGAATGTATGGCTACACCTTC. J is TRBJ1-2 and V is TRBV7-9; D might be TRBD1 (5 bases). The CDR3 has 14 residues. Germline V gene lookup returns CDR1 SEHNR and CDR2 FQNEAQ (reference sequence). Trimming cost V 5 bases and J 5 bases, with 15 bases left between them.

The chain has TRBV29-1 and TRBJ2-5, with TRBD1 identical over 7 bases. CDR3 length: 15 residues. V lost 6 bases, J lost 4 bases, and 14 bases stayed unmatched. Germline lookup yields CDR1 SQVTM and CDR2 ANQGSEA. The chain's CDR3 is CSVEIWDSLLETQYF. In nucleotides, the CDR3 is TGCAGCGTAGAGATTTGGGACAGCCTACTAGAGACCCAGTACTTC. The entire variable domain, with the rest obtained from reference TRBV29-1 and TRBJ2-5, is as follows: SAVISQKPSRDICQRGTSLTIQCQVDSQVTMMFWYRQQPGQSLTLIATANQGSEATYESGFVIDKFPISRPNLTFSTLTVSNMSPEDSSIYLCSVEIWDSLLETQYFGPGTRLLVL.

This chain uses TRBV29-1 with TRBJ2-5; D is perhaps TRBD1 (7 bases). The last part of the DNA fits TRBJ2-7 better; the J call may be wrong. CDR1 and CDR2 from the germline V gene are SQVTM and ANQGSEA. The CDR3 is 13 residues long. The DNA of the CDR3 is TGCAGCGTAGCCCTGACAGGGACTTACGAGCAGTACTTC. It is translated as CSVALTGTYEQYF.

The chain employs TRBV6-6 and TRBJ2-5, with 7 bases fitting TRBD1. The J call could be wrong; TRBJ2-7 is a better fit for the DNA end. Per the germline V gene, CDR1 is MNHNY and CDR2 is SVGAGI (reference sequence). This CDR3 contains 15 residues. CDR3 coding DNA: TGTGCCAGCAGTTACAAGGGGGCCCACGGGGACGAGCAGTACTTC. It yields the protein CASSYKGAHGDEQYF.